The entry below describes one T cell receptor beta chain. As originally analysed: Cell counts per sample came from amplifying reference gene primers. Data came from immunoSEQ multiplex PCR; TCRdb stores just in-frame clones and leaves some out. V, J and clone size reflect that table, while D and trimming were determined from the DNA. The sample holds roughly 100,000 clones, roughly 87% seen once. This sample stems from a study of blood T cell repertoires in COVID-19. Study summary: The analysed material was cDNA or gDNA that came from T cells, B-cell-depleted T cells, or PBMCs.

The V and J ends lost 2 bases and 4 bases respectively, with 13 bases between them. Germline V lookup: CDR1 LNHDA, CDR2 SQIVND (reference sequence). This CDR3 is built from 15 residues. The chain links TRBV19 to TRBJ2-3; possible D gene TRBD2, 5 bases. Sequencing was carried out using peripheral blood. The receptor's source is a human donor in a cohort sampled during active COVID-19. The CDR3 DNA reads TGTGCCAGTAGTATACCGGACTTTGATTCAGATACGCAGTATTTT. Its translation: CASSIPDFDSDTQYF.